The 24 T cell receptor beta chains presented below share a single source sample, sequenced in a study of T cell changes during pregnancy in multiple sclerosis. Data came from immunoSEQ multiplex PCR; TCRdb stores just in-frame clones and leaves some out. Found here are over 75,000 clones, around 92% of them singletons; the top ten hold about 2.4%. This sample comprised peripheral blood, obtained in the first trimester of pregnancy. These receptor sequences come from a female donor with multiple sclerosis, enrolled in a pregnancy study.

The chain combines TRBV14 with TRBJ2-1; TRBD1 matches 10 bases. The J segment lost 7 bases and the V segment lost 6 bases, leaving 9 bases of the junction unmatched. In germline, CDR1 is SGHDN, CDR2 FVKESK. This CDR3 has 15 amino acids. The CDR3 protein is CASSYRQGAGNEQFF. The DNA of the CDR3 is TGTGCCAGCAGTTACCGACAGGGGGCTGGGAATGAGCAGTTCTTC.

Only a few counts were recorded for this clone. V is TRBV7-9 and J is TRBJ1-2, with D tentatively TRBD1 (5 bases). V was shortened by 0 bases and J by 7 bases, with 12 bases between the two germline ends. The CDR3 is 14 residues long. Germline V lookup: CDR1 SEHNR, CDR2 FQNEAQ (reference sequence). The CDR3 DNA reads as TGTGCCAGCAGCTTAGCGCGACAGAGTGGTGGCTACACCTTC. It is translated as CASSLARQSGGYTF.

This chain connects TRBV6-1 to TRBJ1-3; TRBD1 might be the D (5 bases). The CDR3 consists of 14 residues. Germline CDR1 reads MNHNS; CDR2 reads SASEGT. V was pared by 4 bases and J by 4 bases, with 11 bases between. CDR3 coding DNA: TGTGCCAGCAGTGGATGGCAGGGCGGAAACACCATATATTTT. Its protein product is CASSGWQGGNTIYF.

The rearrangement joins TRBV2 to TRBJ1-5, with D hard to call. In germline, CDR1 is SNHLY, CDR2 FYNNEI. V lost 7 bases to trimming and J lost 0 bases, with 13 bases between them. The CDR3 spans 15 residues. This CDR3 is CASMRGPNSNQPQHF. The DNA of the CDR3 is TGTGCCAGCATGAGAGGCCCAAATAGCAATCAGCCCCAGCATTTT.

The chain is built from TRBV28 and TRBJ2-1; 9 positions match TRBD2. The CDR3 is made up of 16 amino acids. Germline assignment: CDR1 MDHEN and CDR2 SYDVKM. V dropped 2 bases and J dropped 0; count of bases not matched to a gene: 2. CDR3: CASSLVREGSYNEQFF. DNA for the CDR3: TGTGCCAGCAGTTTAGTGCGGGAGGGCTCCTACAATGAGCAGTTCTTC.

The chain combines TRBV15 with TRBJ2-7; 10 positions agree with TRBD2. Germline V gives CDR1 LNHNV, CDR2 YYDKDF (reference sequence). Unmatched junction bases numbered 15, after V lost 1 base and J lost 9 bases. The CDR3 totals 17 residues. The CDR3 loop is CATSRGRTSGPLRSQYF. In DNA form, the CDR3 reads TGTGCCACCAGCAGAGGAAGGACTAGCGGACCCCTACGATCGCAGTACTTC. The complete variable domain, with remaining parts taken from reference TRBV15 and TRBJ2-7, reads DAMVIQNPRYQVTQFGKPVTLSCSQTLNHNVMYWYQQKSSQAPKLLFHYYDKDFNNEADTPDNFQSRRPNTSFCFLDIRSPGLGDTAMYLCATSRGRTSGPLRSQYFGPGTRLTVT.

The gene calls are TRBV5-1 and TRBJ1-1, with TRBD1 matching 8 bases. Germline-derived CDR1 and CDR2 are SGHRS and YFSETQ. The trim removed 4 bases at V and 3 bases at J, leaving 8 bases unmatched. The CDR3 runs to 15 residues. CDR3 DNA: TGCGCCAGCAGCCTACTAGGACAGGGAGACACTGAAGCTTTCTTT. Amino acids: CASSLLGQGDTEAFF.

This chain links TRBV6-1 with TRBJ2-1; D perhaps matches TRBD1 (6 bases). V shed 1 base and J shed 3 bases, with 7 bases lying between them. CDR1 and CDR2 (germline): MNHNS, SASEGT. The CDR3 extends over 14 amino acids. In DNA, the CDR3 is TGTGCCAGCAGTGAAGGGACAGACTACAATGAGCAGTTCTTC. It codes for CASSEGTDYNEQFF.

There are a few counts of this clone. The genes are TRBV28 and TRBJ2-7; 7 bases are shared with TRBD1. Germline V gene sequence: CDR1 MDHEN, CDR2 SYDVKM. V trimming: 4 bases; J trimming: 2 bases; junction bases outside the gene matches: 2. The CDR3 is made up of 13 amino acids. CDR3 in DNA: TGTGCCAGCAGTTGGACAGGAACCTACGAGCAGTACTTC. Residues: CASSWTGTYEQYF.

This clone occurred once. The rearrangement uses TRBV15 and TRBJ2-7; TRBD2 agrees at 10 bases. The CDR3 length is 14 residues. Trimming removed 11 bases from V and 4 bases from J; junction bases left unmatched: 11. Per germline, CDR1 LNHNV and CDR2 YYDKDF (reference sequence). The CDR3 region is CAPKRTSGRYEQYF. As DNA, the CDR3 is TGTGCCCCTAAACGGACTAGCGGAAGATACGAGCAGTACTTC.

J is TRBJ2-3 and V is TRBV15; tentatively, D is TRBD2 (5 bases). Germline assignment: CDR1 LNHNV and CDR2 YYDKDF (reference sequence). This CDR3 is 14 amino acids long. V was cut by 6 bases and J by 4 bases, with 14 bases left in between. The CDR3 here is CATRAGVGPDTQYF. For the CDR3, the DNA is TGTGCCACCAGGGCGGGTGTTGGGCCAGATACGCAGTATTTT.

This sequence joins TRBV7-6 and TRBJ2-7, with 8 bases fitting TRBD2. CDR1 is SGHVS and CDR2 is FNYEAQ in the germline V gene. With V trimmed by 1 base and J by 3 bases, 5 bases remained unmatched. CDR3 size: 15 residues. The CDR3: CASSLEAGVVYEQYF. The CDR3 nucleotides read TGTGCCAGCAGCTTAGAAGCGGGAGTGGTCTACGAGCAGTACTTC. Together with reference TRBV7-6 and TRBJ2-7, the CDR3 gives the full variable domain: GAGVSQSPRYKVTKRGQDVALRCDPISGHVSLYWYRQALGQGPEFLTYFNYEAQQDKSGLPNDRFSAERPEGSISTLTIQRTEQRDSAMYRCASSLEAGVVYEQYFGPGTRLTVT.

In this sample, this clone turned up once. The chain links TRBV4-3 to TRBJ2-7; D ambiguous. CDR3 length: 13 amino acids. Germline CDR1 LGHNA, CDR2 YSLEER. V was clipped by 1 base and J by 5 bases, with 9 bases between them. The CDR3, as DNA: TGCGCCAGCAGCCAAGGTGAGATGGACGAGCAGTACTTC. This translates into CASSQGEMDEQYF.

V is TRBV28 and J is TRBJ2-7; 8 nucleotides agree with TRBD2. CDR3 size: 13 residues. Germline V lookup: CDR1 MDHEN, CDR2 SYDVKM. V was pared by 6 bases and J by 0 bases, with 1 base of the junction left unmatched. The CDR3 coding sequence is TGTGCCAGCAGCGGGACTAGCTCCTACGAGCAGTACTTC. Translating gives CASSGTSSYEQYF.

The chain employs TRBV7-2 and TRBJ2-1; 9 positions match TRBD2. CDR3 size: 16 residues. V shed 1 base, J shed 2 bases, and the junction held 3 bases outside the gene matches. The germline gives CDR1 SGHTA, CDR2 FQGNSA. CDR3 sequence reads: CASSLVAGGPYNEQFF. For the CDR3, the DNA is TGTGCCAGCAGCTTAGTGGCGGGAGGGCCCTACAATGAGCAGTTCTTC.

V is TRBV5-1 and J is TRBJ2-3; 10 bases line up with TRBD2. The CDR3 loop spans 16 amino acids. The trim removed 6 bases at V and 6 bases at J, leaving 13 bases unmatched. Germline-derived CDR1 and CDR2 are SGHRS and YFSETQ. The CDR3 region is CASNQNRASGSDTQYF. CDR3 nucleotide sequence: TGCGCCAGCAACCAAAACAGGGCTAGCGGGAGTGATACGCAGTATTTT.

The CDR3 bases are TGTGCCAGCACCGTAGCGGGAAAAGGCACCGGGGAGCTGTTTTTT. This sequence encodes CASTVAGKGTGELFF. The chain joins TRBV5-4 to TRBJ2-2; 8 bases line up with TRBD2. Germline V gives CDR1 SGHNT, CDR2 YYREEE (reference sequence). V trimming: 6 bases; J trimming: 4 bases; junction bases outside the gene matches: 8. This CDR3 is built from 15 residues.

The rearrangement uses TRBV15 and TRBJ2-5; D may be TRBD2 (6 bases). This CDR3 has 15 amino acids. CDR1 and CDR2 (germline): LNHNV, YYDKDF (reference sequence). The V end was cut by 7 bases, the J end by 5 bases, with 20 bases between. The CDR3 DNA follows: TGTGCCACCACCCAGGGAGTAAGGGCGGGGGAGACCCAGTACTTC. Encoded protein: CATTQGVRAGETQYF.

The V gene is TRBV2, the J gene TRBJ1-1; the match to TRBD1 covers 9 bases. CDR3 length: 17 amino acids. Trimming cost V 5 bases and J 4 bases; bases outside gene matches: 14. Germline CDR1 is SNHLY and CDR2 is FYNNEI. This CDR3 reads CASSLQGALALGTEAFF. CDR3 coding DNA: TGTGCCAGCAGTTTACAGGGGGCGCTGGCCCTAGGCACTGAAGCTTTCTTT.

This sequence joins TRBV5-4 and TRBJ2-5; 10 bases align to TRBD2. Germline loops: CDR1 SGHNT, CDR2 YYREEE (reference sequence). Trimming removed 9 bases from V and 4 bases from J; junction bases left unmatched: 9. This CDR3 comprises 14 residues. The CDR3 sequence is CATSPGTSAETQYF. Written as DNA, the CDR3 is TGTGCCACCTCCCCCGGGACTAGCGCAGAGACCCAGTACTTC.

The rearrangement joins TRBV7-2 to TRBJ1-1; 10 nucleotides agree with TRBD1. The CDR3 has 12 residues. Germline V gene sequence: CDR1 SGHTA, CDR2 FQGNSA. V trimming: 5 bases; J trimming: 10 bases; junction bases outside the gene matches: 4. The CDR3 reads CASSRTGGLAFF. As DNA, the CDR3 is TGTGCCAGCAGCAGGACAGGGGGTCTAGCTTTCTTT.

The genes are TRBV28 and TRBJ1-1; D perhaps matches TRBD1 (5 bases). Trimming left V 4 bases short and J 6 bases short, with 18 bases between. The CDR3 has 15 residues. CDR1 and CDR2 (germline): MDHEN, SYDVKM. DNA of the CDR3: TGTGCCAGCAGTTGGGGTTCTGGGGGGAAGTCTGAAGCTTTCTTT. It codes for CASSWGSGGKSEAFF.

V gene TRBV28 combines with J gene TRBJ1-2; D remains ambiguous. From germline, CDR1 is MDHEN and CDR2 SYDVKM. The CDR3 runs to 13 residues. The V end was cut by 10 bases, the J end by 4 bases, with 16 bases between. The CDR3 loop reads CATTAASAYGYTF. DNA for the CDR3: TGTGCCACTACAGCCGCCTCAGCCTATGGCTACACCTTC.

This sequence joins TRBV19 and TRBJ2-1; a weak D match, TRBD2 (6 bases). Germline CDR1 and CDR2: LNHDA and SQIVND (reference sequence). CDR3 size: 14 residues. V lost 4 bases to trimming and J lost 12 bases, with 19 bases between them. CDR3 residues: CASSTNIGGPWQFF. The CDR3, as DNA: TGTGCCAGTAGTACGAATATCGGAGGGCCTTGGCAGTTCTTC.